Included here is one TCR beta chain sequence, with context. Other DNA sequences in this specimen translate into the identical CDR3. The sample belongs to a study of blood T cell repertoires in COVID-19. Study-level background: Acute and convalescent COVID-19 samples came from the United States, Italy and Spain. PBMCs, B-cell-depleted T cells, or T cells were the source of the cDNA or gDNA that made up the material.

Original handling: By means of reference gene primer amplification, nucleated cell counts were estimated. Sequencing used immunoSEQ multiplex PCR; TCRdb keeps in-frame clones, though not all of them. V, J and clone size are those of that table, while D and trimming were read from the DNA. The top ten hold 2% to 3% of the sample, which has tens of thousands of clones, roughly nine tenths seen once. The TCR sequence derives from a middle-aged man with acute or convalescent COVID-19. Source material: peripheral blood.

The CDR3 loop is CASSVPGQSGNTIYF. DNA of the CDR3: TGTGCCAGCAGTGTCCCGGGACAGAGTGGAAACACCATATATTTT. This chain joins TRBV28 and TRBJ1-3, with 7 bases lining up with TRBD1. The junction had 7 bases not matched to a gene; V was cut back by 5 bases and J by 3 bases. Germline V gives CDR1 MDHEN, CDR2 SYDVKM. The CDR3 loop spans 15 amino acids.